The clone carrying this T cell receptor gamma chain was recorded a few times. TCRdb attributes to this sequence the protein of a much larger clone, which differs from the DNA translation at residue 7; a read error is likely, and the protein displayed is translated from the DNA. This sample was included in a study of human gamma delta and Vdelta1 T cells. This CDR3 spans 12 amino acids. Trimming took 0 bases from V and 7 from J; bases not matched to a gene: 3. Germline assignment: CDR1 VINAFY and CDR2 YDVSNSKD. TCRdb re-called the PCR reads using CATT. The sample contains fewer than 3,500 gamma-chain clones, about 5.2% of which appear only once.

The chain joins TRGV5 to TRGJ1 or TRGJ2. Sequencing was done on a sample of naive CD27+ Vdelta1 gamma-delta T cells from blood. The source is a human donor in good health. The CDR3 coding sequence is TGTGCCACCTGGGACAGGTCCTATAAGAAACTCTTT. It codes for CATWDRSYKKLF.